This TCR beta chain appears in the sequencing data of a study of blood T cell repertoires in COVID-19. The germline V gene encodes CDR1 SEHNR and CDR2 FQNEAQ (reference sequence). V lost 4 bases to trimming and J lost 8 bases; unmatched junction nucleotides: 7. The CDR3 runs to 14 residues. Some clones are missing from TCRdb's copy, which holds only in-frame ones; the method was immunoSEQ multiplex PCR. The sample consists of 92,000 or so clones, approximately 90% of them appearing once. The receptor was derived from a man aged 55 to 70 with acute or convalescent COVID-19. Sequencing was carried out using peripheral blood. The gene calls are TRBV7-9 and TRBJ1-2, with 10 bases lining up with TRBD1. For the CDR3, the DNA is TGTGCCAGCAGCTACTCCGGGACAGGGGAAGGCTACACCTTC. The encoded protein is CASSYSGTGEGYTF.